These 20 T cell receptor beta chains were sequenced from one sample in a study of long-term antiretroviral therapy in people with HIV. An immunoSEQ assay, version v3.0, was performed at survey level. Clones were sequenced by immunoSEQ multiplex PCR, and TCRdb holds only the in-frame ones, with some missing. The table includes about 22,000 clones, about 80% detected once. This material consisted of unsorted PBMCs, taken 0.5 years before starting antiretroviral therapy. The receptors originated from a man aged 35 to 55 with HIV.

V usage is TRBV27 and J usage is TRBJ1-5; possible D gene TRBD1, 5 bases. Germline CDR1 MNHEY, CDR2 SMNVEV (reference sequence). The CDR3 consists of 13 residues. V lost 4 bases and J lost 7, with 11 bases in between. The CDR3 sequence is CASSYGGRQPQHF. In DNA, the CDR3 is TGTGCCAGCAGTTACGGGGGACGGCAGCCCCAGCATTTT.

The chain couples TRBV29-1 to TRBJ2-1; D is ambiguous. The CDR3 has 15 amino acids. V was pared by 1 base and J by 5 bases, with 15 bases between. Germline V CDR1 and CDR2: SQVTM, ANQGSEA. In DNA form, the CDR3 reads TGCAGCGTTGAAGGATTCAGATCTGGGAACAATGAGCAGTTCTTC. Its translation: CSVEGFRSGNNEQFF.

The chain has TRBV7-8 and TRBJ2-5, with 10 bases fitting TRBD2. V lost 5 bases to trimming and J lost 4 bases; unmatched junction nucleotides: 10. Germline V gene lookup returns CDR1 SGHVS and CDR2 FQNEAQ. This CDR3 spans 16 amino acids. The CDR3 DNA follows: TGTGCCAGCAGCCCCCGTGAAGCGGGGGGGGCAGAGACCCAGTACTTC. This sequence encodes CASSPREAGGAETQYF.

DNA for the CDR3: TGTGCCTGGAGTCCGACAGTCCTTGAAGCTTTCTTT. This translates into CAWSPTVLEAFF. The chain couples TRBV30 to TRBJ1-1; D might be TRBD1 (5 bases). The CDR3 covers 12 residues. Deletions cut 2 bases from V and 7 bases from J, with 11 bases between. CDR1 and CDR2 from the germline V gene are GTSNPN and SVGIG (reference sequence).

The chain has TRBV7-2 and TRBJ1-4; tentative D call: TRBD1 (6 bases). Trimming took 2 bases from V and 0 from J, leaving 10 bases between them. Germline-derived CDR1 and CDR2 are SGHTA and FQGNSA. This CDR3 is 16 amino acids long. CDR3 in DNA: TGTGCCAGCAGCTTACAGGGGATTGCAACTAATGAAAAACTGTTTTTT. It translates to CASSLQGIATNEKLFF.

This rearrangement joins TRBV5-1 to TRBJ2-3; 8 bases map to TRBD2. The germline V gene encodes CDR1 SGHRS and CDR2 YFSETQ. After removal of 6 bases from V and 1 base from J, the junction contained 10 bases not matched to a gene. CDR3 length equals 16 residues. The CDR3 bases are TGCGCCAGCACCCCGGGAGGGAGGGGAGGCACAGATACGCAGTATTTT. This codes for CASTPGGRGGTDTQYF.

CDR3 in amino acids: CASSQSLDRLSYNSPLHF. CDR3 nucleotide sequence: TGCGCCAGCAGCCAATCACTGGACCGACTCTCCTATAATTCACCCCTCCACTTT. The chain joins TRBV4-3 to TRBJ1-6; D gene unclear. CDR3 length: 18 residues. Trimming shortened V by 2 bases and J by 0 bases, and 14 bases separated the two germline ends. In germline, CDR1 is LGHNA, CDR2 YSLEER.

The chain carries TRBV30 and TRBJ1-6; the D is unclear. The germline V gene has CDR1 GTSNPN and CDR2 SVGIG (reference sequence). This CDR3 is 13 amino acids long. V was clipped by 2 bases and J by 6 bases, with 8 bases between them. This CDR3 is CAWSRVGNSPLHF. CDR3 nucleotide sequence: TGTGCCTGGAGTAGAGTAGGTAATTCACCCCTCCACTTT.

The rearrangement joins TRBV28 to TRBJ1-4; TRBD1 agrees at 7 bases. The CDR3 length is 17 residues. V lost 3 bases and J lost 8; bases outside the gene matches: 15. Germline CDR1 MDHEN, CDR2 SYDVKM. The CDR3 nucleotides are TGTGCCAGCAGTTTCACCGGGACCCTCCCCAGGGGGGAAAAACTGTTTTTT. Translation: CASSFTGTLPRGEKLFF.

The rearrangement joins TRBV18 to TRBJ1-3; 7 nucleotides agree with TRBD1. CDR3 length equals 15 residues. The germline CDR1 and CDR2 sequences are KGHSH and LQKENI. The V gene end was trimmed by 2 bases and the J gene end by 4 bases; junction bases not matched to a gene: 5. The CDR3 coding sequence is TGTGCCAGCTCACCAAATCCGACAGGGGGAAACACCATATATTTT. Its translation: CASSPNPTGGNTIYF.

The rearrangement links TRBV28 to TRBJ1-3, with D hard to call. Germline V gives CDR1 MDHEN, CDR2 SYDVKM. The V end was cut by 4 bases, the J end by 8 bases, with 27 bases between. This CDR3 spans 18 amino acids. CDR3 sequence: CASSSSALIGLDLDTIYF. The CDR3 nucleotides read TGTGCCAGCAGTTCGTCAGCCCTAATTGGACTGGATTTAGACACCATATATTTT.

This clone appeared a single time. The chain links TRBV4-2 to TRBJ1-4, with unresolved D. The CDR3 is 14 amino acids. Germline loops: CDR1 LGHNA, CDR2 YNFKEQ. Between the trimmed V and J ends, which lost 2 bases and 4 bases, there was a span of 8 bases. The CDR3 loop reads CASSQRLLNEKLFF. The CDR3 DNA is TGTGCCAGCAGCCAACGACTCCTTAATGAAAAACTGTTTTTT.

The chain couples TRBV6-1 to TRBJ2-7, with D tentatively TRBD2 (6 bases). CDR1 is MNHNS, CDR2 SASEGT, per germline. This CDR3 comprises 15 residues. The ends were cut back, 2 bases at V and 2 bases at J, with 13 bases in the middle. CDR3 nucleotides: TGTGCCAGCAGTGAATATAGCGGCGGAGCCTACGAGCAGTACTTC. Translated, it gives CASSEYSGGAYEQYF.

The rearrangement joins TRBV28 to TRBJ2-1; the match to TRBD2 covers 10 bases. This CDR3 comprises 15 residues. Germline CDR1 MDHEN, CDR2 SYDVKM. The V segment lost 6 bases and the J segment 5 bases; nucleotides outside the gene matches: 7. CDR3 bases: TGTGCCAGCAGAGGAGCGGGGGGGAATGACAATGAGCAGTTCTTC. Its protein is CASRGAGGNDNEQFF.

The V and J genes are TRBV18 and TRBJ2-4; D is unclear. CDR3 length equals 15 residues. The V and J ends lost 5 bases and 1 base respectively, with 12 bases between them. Germline values: CDR1 KGHSH, CDR2 LQKENI. The CDR3 DNA follows: TGTGCCAGCTCAGAGGCGTTTGGGGCCAAAAACATTCAGTACTTC. Translated, it gives CASSEAFGAKNIQYF.

In nucleotides, the CDR3 is TGTGCCAGCACGGGACAGGGGGCGAGTCAGCCCCAGCATTTT. Translated: CASTGQGASQPQHF. The chain links TRBV19 to TRBJ1-5; 12 bases line up with TRBD1. The CDR3 has 14 residues. Germline lookup yields CDR1 LNHDA and CDR2 SQIVND (reference sequence). V was clipped by 9 bases and J by 6 bases; unmatched bases: 6.

The V and J genes are TRBV6-4 and TRBJ2-3, with 8 bases that match TRBD1. The CDR3 is 15 residues long. The junction had 2 bases not matched to a gene; V was cut back by 0 bases and J by 3 bases. Germline V lookup: CDR1 MRHNA, CDR2 SNTAGT. CDR3 DNA sequence: TGTGCCAGCAGTGACTCGACAGGGGAGACAGATACGCAGTATTTT. This sequence encodes CASSDSTGETDTQYF.

The chain employs TRBV7-8 and TRBJ2-7, with TRBD1 as a possible D gene (6 bases). The CDR3 totals 12 residues. CDR1 SGHVS and CDR2 FQNEAQ come from the germline V gene. Trimming took 8 bases from V and 0 from J, leaving 8 bases between them. CDR3 sequence reads: CASQTGSYEQYF. CDR3 DNA sequence: TGTGCCAGCCAGACAGGCTCCTACGAGCAGTACTTC.

This chain connects TRBV15 to TRBJ2-5; maybe TRBD1 (6 bases). Germline CDR1 and CDR2: LNHNV and YYDKDF (reference sequence). This CDR3 contains 13 residues. The V end lost 1 base, the J end lost 3 bases, and 6 bases lay between the germline ends. This chain's CDR3 is CATSRGTEETQYF. The CDR3, as DNA: TGTGCCACCAGCAGAGGGACAGAAGAGACCCAGTACTTC.

The chain links TRBV28 to TRBJ2-5; TRBD1 or TRBD2 may be the D gene (6 bases each). The CDR3 extends over 18 amino acids. The germline V gene has CDR1 MDHEN and CDR2 SYDVKM. Trimming removed 1 base at V and 5 bases at J, with 23 bases between. The CDR3 region is CASSLSRSGGSRRETQYF. The CDR3 DNA reads as TGTGCCAGCAGTTTATCCCGATCCGGGGGCTCTCGGCGGGAGACCCAGTACTTC.